This T cell receptor beta chain was found in a study of Ad26.COV2.S vaccination and SARS-CoV-2 variants. Overall study results and limits: Once vaccination had occurred, spike-specific CD8+ and CD4+ T cell responses reportedly showed substantial breadth. The placebo group had lower spike-specific TCR breadth than the vaccine recipients did.

Concerning this clone itself: Antigen unknown.

The treatment is: some 19 received Ad26.COV2.S at low or high dose, single or two shots; 5 received placebo; per-sample allocation not given. Sampling happened 63 days after the first vaccine or placebo injection. The V gene's germline CDR1 is LNHNV and CDR2 YYDKDF (reference sequence). Germline trimming cut 4 bases from V and 2 bases from J; bases unmatched to any gene: 7. CDR3 length: 17 residues. Measured with immunoSEQ multiplex PCR; TCRdb has only the in-frame clones, and not every one. The sample carries 200,000 to 250,000 clones, 88% recorded once. The chain joins TRBV15 to TRBJ1-5, with 11 bases identical to TRBD1. Material: peripheral blood, obtained in a trial of Ad26.COV2.S vaccine versus placebo. This TCR derives from a person between 18 and 65 years old who received the Ad26.COV2.S COVID-19 vaccine or a placebo. The CDR3 loop is CATSTHGTGGRNQPQHF. The CDR3 coding sequence is TGTGCCACCAGCACTCACGGGACAGGGGGACGCAATCAGCCCCAGCATTTT. The entire variable domain, with the rest obtained from reference TRBV15 and TRBJ1-5, is as follows: DAMVIQNPRYQVTQFGKPVTLSCSQTLNHNVMYWYQQKSSQAPKLLFHYYDKDFNNEADTPDNFQSRRPNTSFCFLDIRSPGLGDTAMYLCATSTHGTGGRNQPQHFGDGTRLSIL.